This note documents a single T cell receptor beta chain sequence. Sequencing templates came from extracted RNA that was reverse transcribed into cDNA. Generated by immunoSEQ multiplex PCR, the TCRdb table keeps only in-frame clones and is missing some. This sample yields 80,000 to 100,000 clones, of which around 40% are seen a single time; 18% belongs to the top ten. This record belongs to a study of CD8+ T cells in alopecia areata. The treatment was: oral pan-JAK inhibitor, 5-10 mg twice daily. With V trimmed by 4 bases and J by 3 bases, 18 bases remained unmatched. CDR1 is SEHNR and CDR2 is FQNEAQ in the germline V gene (reference sequence). The CDR3 extends over 19 amino acids.

Sequencing was performed on CD8+ T cells sorted from blood, taken at week 24, from a patient treated with tofacitinib. This chain links TRBV7-9 with TRBJ2-4; 7 bases agree with TRBD2. This receptor was obtained from a human donor with alopecia areata. CDR3 residues: CASSWTKGQTSFDKNIQYF. CDR3 nucleotide sequence: TGTGCCAGCAGCTGGACCAAGGGTCAGACTAGCTTCGACAAAAACATTCAGTACTTC.